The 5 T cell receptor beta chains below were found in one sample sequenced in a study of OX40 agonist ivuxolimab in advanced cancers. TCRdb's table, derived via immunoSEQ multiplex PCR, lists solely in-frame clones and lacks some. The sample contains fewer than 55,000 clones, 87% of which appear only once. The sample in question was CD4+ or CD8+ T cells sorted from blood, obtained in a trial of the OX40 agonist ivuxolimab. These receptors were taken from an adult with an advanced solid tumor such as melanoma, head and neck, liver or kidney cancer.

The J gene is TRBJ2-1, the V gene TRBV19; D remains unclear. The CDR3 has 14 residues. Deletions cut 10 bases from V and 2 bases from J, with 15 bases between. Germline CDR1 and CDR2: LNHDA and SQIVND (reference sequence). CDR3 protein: CATAPTYPYNEQFF. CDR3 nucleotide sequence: TGTGCCACCGCCCCGACATATCCCTACAATGAGCAGTTCTTC.

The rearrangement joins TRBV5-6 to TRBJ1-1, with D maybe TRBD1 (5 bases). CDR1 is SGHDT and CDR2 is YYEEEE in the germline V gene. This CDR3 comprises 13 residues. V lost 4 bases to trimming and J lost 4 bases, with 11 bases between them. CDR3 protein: CASSEGYGTEAFF. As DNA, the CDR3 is TGTGCCAGCAGCGAGGGGTATGGCACTGAAGCTTTCTTT.

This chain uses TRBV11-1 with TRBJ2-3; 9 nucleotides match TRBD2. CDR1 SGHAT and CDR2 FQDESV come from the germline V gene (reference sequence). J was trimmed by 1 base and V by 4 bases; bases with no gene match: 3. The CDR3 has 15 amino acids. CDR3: CASSSLAGGTDTQYF. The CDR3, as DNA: TGTGCCAGCAGCTCTTTAGCGGGAGGCACAGATACGCAGTATTTT.

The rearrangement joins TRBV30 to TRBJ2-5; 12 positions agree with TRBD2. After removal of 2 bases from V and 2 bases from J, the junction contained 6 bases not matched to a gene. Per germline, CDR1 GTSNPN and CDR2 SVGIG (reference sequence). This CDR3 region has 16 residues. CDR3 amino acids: CAWSLAGGPGQETQYF. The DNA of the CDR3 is TGTGCCTGGAGTCTAGCGGGAGGGCCGGGGCAAGAGACCCAGTACTTC.

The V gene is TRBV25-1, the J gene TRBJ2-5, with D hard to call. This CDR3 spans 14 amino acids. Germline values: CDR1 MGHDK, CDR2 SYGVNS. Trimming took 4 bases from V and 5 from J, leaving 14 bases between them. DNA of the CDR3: TGTGCCAGCAGTGCAGTTTCGAGTGAGGAGACCCAGTACTTC. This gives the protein CASSAVSSEETQYF.